A selection of T cell receptor beta chains follows, all from one sample in a study of blood T cell repertoires in COVID-19. Repertoires were generated with immunoSEQ multiplex PCR, while TCRdb's copy carries only in-frame clones and drops some. The sample has some 130,000 clones, approximately 70% seen once. Sequencing input: peripheral blood. Receptor source: a woman between 65 and 79 years old with acute or convalescent COVID-19. CDR3s include the opening cysteine and the closing phenylalanine or tryptophan. D genes are given only for firm matches. Rows give clone size only sometimes, using once, few, many, or a class for an expanded clone.

>TRBJ1-5|NA|NA|TRBV5-6
CASSLTAGKPQHF
TGTGCCAGCAGCTTGACAGCGGGTAAGCCCCAGCATTTT
>TRBJ1-5|NA|NA|TRBV28
CASRGGNSNQPQHF
TGTGCCAGCAGAGGGGGTAATAGCAATCAGCCCCAGCATTTT
>TRBJ2-7|TRBD1|NA|TRBV19
CASSFGQGRAYEQYF
TGTGCCAGTAGTTTCGGACAGGGGAGGGCCTACGAGCAGTACTTC
>TRBJ1-3|NA|once|TRBV7-2
CASSREGARGNTIYF
TGTGCCAGCAGCCGCGAGGGTGCTCGGGGAAACACCATATATTTT
>TRBJ2-3|TRBD2|once|TRBV30
CAWSWREGTDTQYF
TGTGCCTGGAGCTGGCGGGAGGGCACAGATACGCAGTATTTT
>TRBJ2-7|NA|NA|TRBV29-1
CSWSSSPTGEQYF
TGCAGCTGGAGTAGTTCTCCTACGGGCGAGCAGTACTTC
>TRBJ1-2|NA|NA|TRBV6-5
CASTTGTSRGYTF
TGTGCCAGCACCACAGGGACCTCCAGGGGCTACACCTTC
>TRBJ2-7|TRBD2|NA|TRBV28
CASSLAGGRAYEQYF
TGTGCCAGCAGTTTGGCGGGGGGCAGGGCCTACGAGCAGTACTTC
>TRBJ2-7|TRBD2|NA|TRBV6-5
CASRGTSILNGEQYF
TGTGCCAGCAGGGGGACTAGTATCTTGAATGGCGAGCAGTACTTC
>TRBJ2-1|NA|few|TRBV2
CASSERPPGHEQFF
TGTGCCAGCAGTGAGCGGCCCCCGGGTCATGAGCAGTTCTTC
>TRBJ1-1|NA|once|TRBV7-2
CASSLSPGNTEAFF
TGTGCCAGCAGCTTATCGCCAGGGAACACTGAAGCTTTCTTT
>TRBJ2-1|TRBD2|NA|TRBV11-2
CASREAGVPYNEQFF
TGTGCCAGCAGAGAAGCGGGAGTACCCTACAATGAGCAGTTCTTC
>TRBJ1-1|TRBD1|NA|TRBV18
CASSPRDRGGRTTEAFF
TGTGCCAGCTCACCCCGGGACAGGGGCGGTAGGACCACTGAAGCTTTCTTT
>TRBJ1-2|NA|NA|TRBV5-1
CASSQPGGYGYTF
TGCGCCAGCTCTCAACCCGGGGGTTATGGCTACACCTTC
>TRBJ1-6|NA|NA|TRBV6-5
CASSYREHNSPLHF
TGTGCCAGCAGTTACAGGGAGCATAATTCACCCCTCCACTTT
>TRBJ2-7|TRBD2|NA|TRBV7-2
CASSFMAGGPHEQYF
TGTGCCAGCAGCTTCATGGCGGGGGGGCCCCACGAGCAGTACTTC
>TRBJ1-6|NA|few|TRBV9
CASSVDLNSPLHF
TGTGCCAGCAGCGTAGACCTAAATTCACCCCTCCACTTT
>TRBJ1-4|NA|NA|TRBV11-2
CASSLAGLTNEKLFF
TGTGCCAGCAGCTTAGCAGGGTTGACTAATGAAAAACTGTTTTTT
>TRBJ1-3|NA|NA|TRBV28
CASSLLGPTGGSGNTIYF
TGTGCCAGCAGTCTCCTCGGGCCGACCGGAGGCTCTGGAAACACCATATATTTT
>TRBJ2-6|NA|NA|TRBV27
CASSSQGTGANVLTF
TGTGCCAGCAGTTCCCAGGGAACTGGGGCCAACGTCCTGACTTTC
>TRBJ1-1|NA|NA|TRBV3-1/TRBV3-2
CASSQDPNTEAFF
TGTGCCAGCAGCCAAGACCCTAACACTGAAGCTTTCTTT
>TRBJ2-1|TRBD2|NA|TRBV27
CASSFPLAGLPLNEQFF
TGTGCCAGCAGTTTTCCGCTAGCGGGGTTGCCCTTAAATGAGCAGTTCTTC
>TRBJ1-6|NA|NA|TRBV9
CASSVGRGSPLHF
TGTGCCAGCAGCGTAGGCAGGGGTTCACCCCTCCACTTT
>TRBJ2-2|NA|NA|TRBV3-1/TRBV3-2
CASRSGVPGELFF
TGTGCCAGCAGGTCGGGGGTCCCCGGGGAGCTGTTTTTT
>TRBJ2-7|TRBD1|NA|TRBV7-2
CASSLGQGVSYEQYF
TGTGCCAGCAGCCTCGGACAGGGCGTCTCCTACGAGCAGTACTTC
>TRBJ1-4|NA|NA|TRBV5-4
CASSLARGGRDEKLFF
TGTGCCAGCAGCTTGGCCCGGGGGGGGCGCGATGAAAAACTGTTTTTT
>TRBJ1-4|TRBD1|few|TRBV7-2
CASSVGQGHEKLFF
TGTGCCAGCAGCGTGGGACAGGGGCACGAAAAACTGTTTTTT